The 16 T cell receptor beta chains below come from one sample, sequenced in a study of control samples from healthy donors and cancer patients. Method: immunoSEQ multiplex PCR; TCRdb's copy keeps in-frame clones and lacks some. The sample lists some 130,000 clones, more than 90% seen once, with 5.5% in the top ten. Sample: blood. Every receptor here comes from a man aged 18 to 29 in good health.

This clone showed up just once. An end of the junction does not agree with germline; a read error may underlie this. The gene calls are TRBV13 and TRBJ2-1, with D hard to call. Germline V gene lookup returns CDR1 PRHDT and CDR2 FYEKMQ (reference sequence). CDR3 size: 16 residues. The CDR3 spells CASSLLFEGSHNEQFF. CDR3 coding DNA: TGTGCCAGCAGCCTACTGTTCGAAGGCTCCCACAATGAGCAGTTCTTC.

J is TRBJ2-1 and V is TRBV5-6; TRBD2 matches 7 bases. This CDR3 contains 16 residues. Germline V gives CDR1 SGHDT, CDR2 YYEEEE. V lost 3 bases, J lost 0 bases, and 6 bases stayed unmatched. CDR3 bases: TGTGCCAGCAGCTGGGGGAGGGGTAGCTCCTACAATGAGCAGTTCTTC. Translated: CASSWGRGSSYNEQFF.

This clone was observed a handful of times. The chain employs TRBV7-2 and TRBJ2-6, with 10 bases aligning to TRBD1. The CDR3 extends over 14 amino acids. The V gene's germline CDR1 is SGHTA and CDR2 FQGNSA. V trimming: 8 bases; J trimming: 9 bases; junction bases outside the gene matches: 7. The DNA for the CDR3 is TGTGCCAGCCGAAGACAGGGGGCGGTCAACGTCCTGACTTTC. Residues: CASRRQGAVNVLTF.

This chain uses TRBV11-3 with TRBJ2-7; the D gene is possibly TRBD1 (6 bases). The ends were cut back, 2 bases at V and 2 bases at J, with 7 bases in the middle. Germline V lookup: CDR1 SGHNT, CDR2 YENEEA. The CDR3 sequence is 13 residues long. The CDR3 is CASSLRQAYEQYF. The CDR3, as DNA: TGTGCCAGCAGCTTAAGACAGGCCTACGAGCAGTACTTC.

This chain connects TRBV7-3 to TRBJ2-3; 9 bases align to TRBD2. The germline CDR1 and CDR2 sequences are SGHTA and FQGTGA. Trimming at V came to 4 bases and at J to 2 bases, leaving 4 bases not matched to a gene. CDR3 size: 15 residues. As DNA, the CDR3 is TGTGCCAGCAGCTCGGGACTAGCTTTCACAGATACGCAGTATTTT. Translation: CASSSGLAFTDTQYF.

The rearrangement links TRBV7-9 to TRBJ2-7; 7 positions agree with TRBD1. TRBJ2-5 explains the end of the DNA better; the J call may be wrong. CDR1 is SEHNR, CDR2 FQNEAQ, per germline (reference sequence). CDR3 size: 15 residues. The CDR3 bases are TGTGCCAGCAGCTTATCGGGACAGTCCCAAGAGACCCAGTACTTC. This sequence encodes CASSLSGQSQETQYF.

CDR3 loop: CASSSYTQAFF. DNA for the CDR3: TGTGCCAGCAGTTCTTATACCCAAGCTTTCTTT. This chain connects TRBV12-3 or TRBV12-4 to TRBJ1-1; D remains ambiguous. The V gene lost 4 bases and the J gene lost 9 bases, with 9 bases spanning the gap. This CDR3 is built from 11 residues.

The rearrangement uses TRBV19 and TRBJ1-2; possibly TRBD1 for D (6 bases). Trimming removed 8 bases at V and 4 bases at J, with 23 bases between. This CDR3 region has 16 residues. Germline lookup yields CDR1 LNHDA and CDR2 SQIVND (reference sequence). CDR3 in amino acids: CASRPKGGVPIYGYTF. DNA for the CDR3: TGTGCCAGTCGACCAAAAGGGGGGGTTCCCATCTATGGCTACACCTTC. The full variable domain, completed using reference TRBV19 and TRBJ1-2, is DGGITQSPKYLFRKEGQNVTLSCEQNLNHDAMYWYRQDPGQGLRLIYYSQIVNDFQKGDIAEGYSVSREKKESFPLTVTSAQKNPTAFYLCASRPKGGVPIYGYTFGSGTRLTVV.

CDR3 in amino acids: CATKMGGPHETQYF. The DNA for the CDR3 is TGTGCCACCAAAATGGGAGGCCCACACGAGACCCAGTACTTC. The chain is built from TRBV10-3 and TRBJ2-5; D possibly corresponds to TRBD2 (6 bases). The CDR3 contains 14 residues. V was shortened by 10 bases and J by 5 bases, with 20 bases between the two germline ends. Germline V gives CDR1 ENHRY, CDR2 SYGVKD.

This sequence joins TRBV3-1 (or the pseudogene TRBV3-2) and TRBJ2-3; the D gene is possibly TRBD2 (5 bases). Deletions cut 1 base from V and 6 bases from J, with 17 bases between. Germline V gives CDR1 LGHDT, CDR2 YNNKEL (reference sequence). The CDR3 has 16 residues. CDR3 region: CASSQAGNPGTDTQYF. CDR3 nucleotide sequence: TGTGCCAGCAGCCAAGCGGGTAATCCGGGAACCGATACGCAGTATTTT.

In the case of this clone: One junction end disagrees with the germline gene, perhaps due to a read error. The rearrangement joins TRBV5-1 to TRBJ1-2; TRBD1 might be the D (6 bases). The CDR3 has 15 residues. CDR1 SGHRS and CDR2 YFSETQ come from the germline V gene. The CDR3 DNA sequence: TGCGCCAGCCGCTTAAGCCCAGGGGACCACTATGGCTACACCTTC. It is translated as CASRLSPGDHYGYTF.

This rearrangement joins TRBV9 to TRBJ1-2; 9 bases agree with TRBD1. The CDR3 contains 16 residues. Germline CDR1 reads SGDLS; CDR2 reads YYNGEE. Losses at the gene ends were 3 bases for V and 6 bases for J; bases not matched to a gene: 12. The CDR3, as DNA: TGTGCCAGCAGCGCCGGGACAGGGCTGGTGGGTGATGGCTACACCTTC. This codes for CASSAGTGLVGDGYTF.

The V and J genes are TRBV19 and TRBJ1-4; TRBD1 is a possible D gene (6 bases). The CDR3 extends over 16 amino acids. Trimming took off 3 bases at V and 1 base at J, with 12 bases between the two ends. Germline CDR1 reads LNHDA; CDR2 reads SQIVND (reference sequence). The CDR3, as DNA: TGTGCCAGTAGTATCCGGGGGCTAGTAACTAATGAAAAACTGTTTTTT. This translates into CASSIRGLVTNEKLFF.

This clone came up once. The chain links TRBV10-3 to TRBJ2-3; 7 bases line up with TRBD2. The CDR3 is 16 residues long. CDR1 ENHRY and CDR2 SYGVKD come from the germline V gene. V shed 1 base and J 3 bases; nucleotides not matched to a gene: 7. The CDR3 is CAISELGFGRTDTQYF. The CDR3 DNA reads TGTGCCATCAGTGAGTTGGGTTTCGGGAGGACAGATACGCAGTATTTT.

J is TRBJ1-1 and V is TRBV24-1; TRBD1 is a possible D gene (5 bases). The ends were cut back, 1 base at V and 5 bases at J, with 10 bases in the middle. The CDR3 runs to 14 residues. Germline V gene lookup returns CDR1 KGHDR and CDR2 SFDVKD. This CDR3 reads CATSDFPDSTEAFF. In nucleotides, the CDR3 is TGTGCCACCAGTGATTTCCCCGACAGTACTGAAGCTTTCTTT.

V gene TRBV9 combines with J gene TRBJ2-5; D uncertain. Germline CDR1 is SGDLS and CDR2 is YYNGEE. The CDR3 runs 15 residues. V shed 0 bases and J shed 5 bases, with 14 bases lying between them. The CDR3 sequence: CASSVGTNALETQYF. CDR3 bases: TGTGCCAGCAGCGTAGGCACAAACGCCCTGGAGACCCAGTACTTC.